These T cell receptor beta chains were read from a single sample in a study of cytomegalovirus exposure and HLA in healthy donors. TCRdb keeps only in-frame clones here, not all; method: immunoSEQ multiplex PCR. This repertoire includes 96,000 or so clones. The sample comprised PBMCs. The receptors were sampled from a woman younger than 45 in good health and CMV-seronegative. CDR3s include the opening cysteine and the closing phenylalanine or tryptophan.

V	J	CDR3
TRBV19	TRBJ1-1	CASSINKNTEAFF
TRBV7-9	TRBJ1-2	CASSFPGGRVYGYTF
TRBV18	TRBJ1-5	CASSSLTLLLGRVGQPQHF
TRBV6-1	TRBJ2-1	CASREVGDEQFF
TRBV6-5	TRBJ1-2	CASAAVPRVGYTF
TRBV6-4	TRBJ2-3	CASSDATSGGADTQYF
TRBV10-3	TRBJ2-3	CAISVSFTLAGSSTDTQYF
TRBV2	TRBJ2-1	CASSEARASSHEQFF
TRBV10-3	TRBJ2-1	CAIGRRGDTGEQFF
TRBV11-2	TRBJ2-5	CASSGVAGGRRETQYF
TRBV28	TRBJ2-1	CASRPTGTHEQFF
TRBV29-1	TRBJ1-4	CSVEVDRDEKLFF
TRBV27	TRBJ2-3	CASTRLAGKDTQYF
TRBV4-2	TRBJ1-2	CASSQDGGWGYTF
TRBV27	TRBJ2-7	CASRTGYEQYF
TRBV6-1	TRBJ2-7	CASLFTSGSYEQYF
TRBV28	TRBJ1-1	CASSLPSTEAFF
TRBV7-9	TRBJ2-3	CASSLNRGQAQYF